This TCR beta chain comes out of a study of long-term antiretroviral therapy in people with HIV (dated by TCRdb to 2021 to 2024). For context, the study as a whole: The earliest samples were collected roughly a decade before the 2015 WHO recommendation for immediate ART, at a time when ART was usually postponed until CD4 counts fell. A total of about 180 cryopreserved PBMC samples were contributed to the cohort by 30 adults with confirmed HIV infection, with samples collected serially over a mean of 6 years (range 1-12). Whether ART initiation and durable HIV suppression were associated with changes in peripheral blood TRB repertoire composition and diversity was tested in a retrospective serial study. Test extractions of a monoclonal T-cell line alongside about 30 polyclonal samples showed no cross-contamination during QIAcube processing. Among the approximately 32 participants with HIV, approximately 10 were female.

CDR1 and CDR2 are read off the germline V gene as MNHEY and SVGAGI. The CDR3 has 14 amino acids, counting the end cysteine and phenylalanine. Only CDR3 DNA remains: 42 bases, in frame from the first base. V is pruned by 5 bases and J by 4 bases, leaving 4 bases of the junction without a gene match. Points the paper makes about the study in general: Owing to limited PBMC availability, only the TCR beta chain was sequenced, without alpha chain pairing. Narrower CDR3 length ranges were observed in HIV repertoires than in controls, and an antigen-experienced repertoire with only a slight naive shift after ART was suggested by the network structure. A significant increase in TRB diversity was found to be associated with ART initiation, although TRB diversity was observed to remain significantly below that of transplant donor controls even after long-term ART. The repertoire was dominated across all time points by expanded TRB clones identified before ART initiation, although this dominance was seen to fluctuate and to decrease in many PLHIV after ART. Because pre-ART samples had limited cell numbers, unsorted PBMC were profiled rather than sorted CD4+ and CD8+ T cells. Samples dated from about 2004 to 2017, and the ART regimens used may be less effective than current ones. Inferences about post-ART repertoire changes are limited because no data were available on ART adherence, viral resistance or therapy changes.

Participants were included only if at least one PBMC sample before ART initiation and at least two post-ART samples were available. All participants with HIV were treated in the United States of America. Before DNA extraction, cryopreserved samples containing 1-10 million PBMC were thawed and washed. At the time of the earliest PBMC sample for each participant with HIV, ages ranged from about 20 to 54 years. Per participant, PBMC samples came from 1-4 timepoints prior to ART initiation and 2-8 timepoints following ART initiation, for a median of 7 samples. Serial HIV viral load, CD4+ T-cell count, ART history and demographic data were obtained for every participant. Genomic DNA was extracted from unsorted PBMC with a Qiagen kit on a QIAcube, with processing performed in batches of 12 samples. Regarding this clone: Its antigen is unknown. Per-nucleotide qualities are absent, and no much larger clonotype sits a single base away.

The immunoSEQ hsTCRB v3.0 assay was used at survey level resolution to sequence the TRB variable region. The targeted TRB sequencing depth was roughly 35,000-50,000 T-cell genomes per sample. An Illumina MiSeq with a v3 150-cycle kit was used to sequence the pooled TRB libraries. On the study's bioinformatics: Repertoire analysis ran in R within a reproducible Nextflow workflow covering QC, data transformation and analysis. LymphoSeq2, an R package for exploring AIRR-Seq data, was used to implement the custom analyses. Four samples that produced fewer than 5000 total TRB sequences were removed, so approximately 170 HIV repertoires were analyzed. Among the roughly 190 retained HIV repertoires, about 57 were collected before ART initiation and roughly 130 after ART initiation. Each repertoire was downsampled to 5000 TRB nucleotide sequences, and summary statistics were averaged across 100 downsampling iterations. Only TRB sequences with CDR3 regions of at least seven amino acids were retained for analysis. Diversity was measured with a Shannon entropy-derived clonality score and the Gini coefficient. In the repertoire networks, any two of the top 5000 CDR3 amino acid sequences were connected whenever the two sequences differed by an edit distance of one. Antigen specificity groups and MHC restriction were predicted for TRB CDR3 amino acid sequences with GLIPH2. To flag known CMV, EBV, HIV or tissue antigen associations, CDR3 amino acid sequences were matched against VDJdb and McPAS-TCR. Pre-ART, post-ART and control groups were compared with Wilcoxon signed-rank tests and Holm-Bonferroni correction. TCRdb took over this immuneACCESS table, retaining in-frame rearrangements with V and J assigned. Such tables are incomplete; in checked studies, under half of the missing clones stem from an unresolved V gene, and the remainder is unexplained. V, J and clone size derive from that table, while D and trimming were established from the DNA sequence. For this sample there are around 35,000 clones; roughly 97% appear just once. Around 3.2% of the sample rests with the top ten.

The receptor was derived from a man under 40 with HIV. The sequence joins TRBV6-5 to TRBJ2-1; 8 central bases correspond to TRBD2. The material sequenced was unsorted PBMCs, taken 6.9 years after starting antiretroviral therapy. The sequenced DNA: TGTGCCAGCAGTCAAGCGGGGGCTTACAATGAGCAGTTCTTC. It codes for CASSQAGAYNEQFF.